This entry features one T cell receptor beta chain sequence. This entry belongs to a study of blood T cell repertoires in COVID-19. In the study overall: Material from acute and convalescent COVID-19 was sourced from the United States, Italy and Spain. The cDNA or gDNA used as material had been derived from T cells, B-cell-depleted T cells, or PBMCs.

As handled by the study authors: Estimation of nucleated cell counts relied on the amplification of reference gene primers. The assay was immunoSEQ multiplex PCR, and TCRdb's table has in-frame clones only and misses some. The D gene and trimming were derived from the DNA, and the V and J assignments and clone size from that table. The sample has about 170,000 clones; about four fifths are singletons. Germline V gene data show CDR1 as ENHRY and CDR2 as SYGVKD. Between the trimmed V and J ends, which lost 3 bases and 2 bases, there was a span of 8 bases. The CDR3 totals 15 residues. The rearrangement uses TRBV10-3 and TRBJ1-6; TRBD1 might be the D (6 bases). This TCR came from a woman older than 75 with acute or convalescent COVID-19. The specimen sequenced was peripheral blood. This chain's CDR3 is CAISDRGAYNSPLHF. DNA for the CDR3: TGTGCCATCAGTGACAGGGGTGCCTATAATTCACCCCTCCACTTT.